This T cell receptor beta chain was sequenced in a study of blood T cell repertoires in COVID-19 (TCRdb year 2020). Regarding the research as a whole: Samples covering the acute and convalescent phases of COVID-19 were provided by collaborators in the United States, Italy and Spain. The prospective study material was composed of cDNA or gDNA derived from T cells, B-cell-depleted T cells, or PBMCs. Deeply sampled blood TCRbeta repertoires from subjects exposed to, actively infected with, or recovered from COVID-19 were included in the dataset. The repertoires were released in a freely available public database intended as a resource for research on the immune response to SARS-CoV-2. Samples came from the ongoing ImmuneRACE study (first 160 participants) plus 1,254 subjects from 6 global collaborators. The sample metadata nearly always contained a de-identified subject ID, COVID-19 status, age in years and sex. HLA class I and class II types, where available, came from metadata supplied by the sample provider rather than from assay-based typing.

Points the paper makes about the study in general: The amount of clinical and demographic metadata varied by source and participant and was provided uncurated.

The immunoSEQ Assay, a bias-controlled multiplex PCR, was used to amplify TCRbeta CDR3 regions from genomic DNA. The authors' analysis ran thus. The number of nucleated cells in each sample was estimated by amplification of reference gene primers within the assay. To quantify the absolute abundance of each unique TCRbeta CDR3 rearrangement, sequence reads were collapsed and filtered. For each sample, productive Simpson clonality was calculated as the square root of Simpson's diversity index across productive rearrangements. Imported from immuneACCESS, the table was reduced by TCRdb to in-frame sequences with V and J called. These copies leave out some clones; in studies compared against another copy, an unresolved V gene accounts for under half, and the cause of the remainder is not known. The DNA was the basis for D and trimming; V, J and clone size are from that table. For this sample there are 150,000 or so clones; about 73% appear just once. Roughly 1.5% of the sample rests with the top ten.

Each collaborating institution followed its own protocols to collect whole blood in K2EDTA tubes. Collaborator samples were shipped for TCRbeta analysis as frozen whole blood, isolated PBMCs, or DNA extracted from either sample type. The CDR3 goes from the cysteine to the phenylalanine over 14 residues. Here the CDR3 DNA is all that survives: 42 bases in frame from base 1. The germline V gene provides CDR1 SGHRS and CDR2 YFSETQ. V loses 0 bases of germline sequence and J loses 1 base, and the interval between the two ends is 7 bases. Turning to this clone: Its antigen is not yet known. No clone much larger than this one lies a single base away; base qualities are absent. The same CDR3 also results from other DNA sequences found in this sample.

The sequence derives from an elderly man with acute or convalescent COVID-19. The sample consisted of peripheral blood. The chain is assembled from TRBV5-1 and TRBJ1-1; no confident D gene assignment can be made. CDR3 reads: CASSLGQENTEAFF. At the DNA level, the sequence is TGCGCCAGCAGCTTGGGGCAGGAGAACACTGAAGCTTTCTTT.